The 5 T cell receptor beta chains listed next were all sequenced from one sample in a study of T cell changes during pregnancy in multiple sclerosis (dated by TCRdb to between 2018 and 2020). The library was built by means of the immunoSEQ multiplex PCR assay. TCRdb took over this immuneACCESS table, retaining in-frame rearrangements with V and J assigned. Such tables are incomplete; in checked studies, under half of the missing clones stem from an unresolved V gene, and the remainder is unexplained. For this sample there are under 80,000 clones; over 85% appear just once. 3.7% of the sample rests with the top ten. Specimen: peripheral blood, collected after pregnancy. The receptors come from a female donor in good health, enrolled as a control in a pregnancy study.

The gene calls are TRBV5-5 and TRBJ1-5, with 10 bases that match TRBD1. The length of the CDR3 is 15 residues. The V gene end was trimmed by 3 bases and the J gene end by 6 bases; junction bases not matched to a gene: 6. CDR1 is SGHKS, CDR2 YYEKEE, per germline (reference sequence). The CDR3 sequence: CASSWGQGLSQPQHF. In nucleotides, the CDR3 is TGTGCCAGCAGCTGGGGACAGGGGCTAAGTCAGCCCCAGCATTTT.

This clone was recorded a few times. The rearrangement joins TRBV7-9 to TRBJ1-5; 8 nucleotides agree with TRBD1. V lost 5 bases to trimming and J lost 5 bases; unmatched junction nucleotides: 8. The CDR3 runs to 15 residues. Germline values: CDR1 SEHNR, CDR2 FQNEAQ (reference sequence). In DNA, the CDR3 is TGTGCCAGCAGCCGAGGACAGGGTATCGATCAGCCCCAGCATTTT. It translates to CASSRGQGIDQPQHF. The whole variable domain, filled in from reference TRBV7-9 and TRBJ1-5, reads DTGVSQNPRHKITKRGQNVTFRCDPISEHNRLYWYRQTLGQGPEFLTYFQNEAQLEKSRLLSDRFSAERPKGSFSTLEIQRTEQGDSAMYLCASSRGQGIDQPQHFGDGTRLSIL.

V gene TRBV30 combines with J gene TRBJ2-6; no clear D gene. The CDR3 has 17 amino acids. V was shortened by 0 bases and J by 0 bases, with 12 bases between the two germline ends. Germline CDR1 reads GTSNPN; CDR2 reads SVGIG (reference sequence). DNA for the CDR3: TGTGCCTGGAGTGTTGGTCAGGCATCCTCTGGGGCCAACGTCCTGACTTTC. Amino acids: CAWSVGQASSGANVLTF.

The chain combines TRBV30 with TRBJ1-1; TRBD1 aligns across 10 bases. The CDR3 is 16 amino acids. The V gene end was trimmed by 0 bases and the J gene end by 4 bases; junction bases not matched to a gene: 8. Germline-derived CDR1 and CDR2 are GTSNPN and SVGIG (reference sequence). The CDR3 sequence: CAWSVAGTGVGTEAFF. The CDR3, as DNA: TGTGCCTGGAGTGTCGCTGGGACAGGGGTGGGCACTGAAGCTTTCTTT.

The genes are TRBV28 and TRBJ2-7, with 8 bases lining up with TRBD2. V shed 5 bases and J 9 bases; nucleotides not matched to a gene: 15. Germline V gene data show CDR1 as MDHEN and CDR2 as SYDVKM. The CDR3 is made up of 15 amino acids. For the CDR3, the DNA is TGTGCCAGCAGTGGCCCCCCAGCGGGAGCCCTCGGGCAGTACTTC. Translated: CASSGPPAGALGQYF. Looking up the rest from reference TRBV28 and TRBJ2-7 gives the full variable domain: DVKVTQSSRYLVKRTGEKVFLECVQDMDHENMFWYRQDPGLGLRLIYFSYDVKMKEKGDIPEGYSVSREKKERFSLILESASTNQTSMYLCASSGPPAGALGQYFGPGTRLTVT.